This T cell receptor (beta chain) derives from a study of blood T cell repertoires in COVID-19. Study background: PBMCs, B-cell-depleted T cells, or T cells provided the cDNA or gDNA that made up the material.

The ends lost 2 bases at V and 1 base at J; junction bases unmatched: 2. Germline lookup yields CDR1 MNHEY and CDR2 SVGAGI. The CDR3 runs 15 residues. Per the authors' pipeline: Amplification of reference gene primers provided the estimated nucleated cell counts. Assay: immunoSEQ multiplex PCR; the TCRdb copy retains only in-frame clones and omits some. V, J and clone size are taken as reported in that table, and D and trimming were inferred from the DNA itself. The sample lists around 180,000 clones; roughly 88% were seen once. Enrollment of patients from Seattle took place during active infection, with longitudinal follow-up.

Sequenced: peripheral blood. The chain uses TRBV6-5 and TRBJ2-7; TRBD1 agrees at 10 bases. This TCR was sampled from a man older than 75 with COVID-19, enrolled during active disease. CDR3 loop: CASSYTDRGSYEQYF. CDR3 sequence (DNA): TGTGCCAGCAGTTACACGGACAGGGGGTCCTACGAGCAGTACTTC.